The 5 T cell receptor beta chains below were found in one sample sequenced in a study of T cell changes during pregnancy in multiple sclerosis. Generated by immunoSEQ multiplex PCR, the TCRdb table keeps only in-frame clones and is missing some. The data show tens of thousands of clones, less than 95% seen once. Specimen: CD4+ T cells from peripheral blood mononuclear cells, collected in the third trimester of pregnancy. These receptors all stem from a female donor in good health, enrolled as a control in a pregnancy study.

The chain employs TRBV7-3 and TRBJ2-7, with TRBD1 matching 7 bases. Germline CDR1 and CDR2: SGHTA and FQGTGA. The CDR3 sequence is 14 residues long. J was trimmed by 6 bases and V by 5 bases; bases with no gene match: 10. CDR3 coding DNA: TGTGCCAGCAGCCCCGGGTTTTCAGGGGGCGAGCAGTACTTC. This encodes CASSPGFSGGEQYF.

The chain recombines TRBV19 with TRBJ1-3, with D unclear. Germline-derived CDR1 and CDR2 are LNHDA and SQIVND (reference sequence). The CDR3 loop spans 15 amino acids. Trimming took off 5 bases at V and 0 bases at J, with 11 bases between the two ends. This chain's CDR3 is CASSWTIASGNTIYF. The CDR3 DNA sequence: TGTGCCAGTAGTTGGACTATTGCCTCTGGAAACACCATATATTTT.

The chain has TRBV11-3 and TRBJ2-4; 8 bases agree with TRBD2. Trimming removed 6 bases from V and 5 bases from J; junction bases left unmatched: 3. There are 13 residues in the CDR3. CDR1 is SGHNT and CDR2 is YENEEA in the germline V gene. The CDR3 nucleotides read TGTGCCAGCAGTCGGGGGGGAGAAAACATTCAGTACTTC. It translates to CASSRGGENIQYF.

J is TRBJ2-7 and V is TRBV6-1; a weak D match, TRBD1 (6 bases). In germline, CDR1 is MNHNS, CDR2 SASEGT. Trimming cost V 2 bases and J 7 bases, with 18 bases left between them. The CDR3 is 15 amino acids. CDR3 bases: TGTGCCAGCAGTGAATGGTGGCCAGGGGCTGGGGAGCAGTACTTC. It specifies CASSEWWPGAGEQYF.

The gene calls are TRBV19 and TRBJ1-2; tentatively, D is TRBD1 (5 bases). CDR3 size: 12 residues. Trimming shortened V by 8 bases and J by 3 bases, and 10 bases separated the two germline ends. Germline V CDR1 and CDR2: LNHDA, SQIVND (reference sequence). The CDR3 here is CASGRGDYGYTF. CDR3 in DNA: TGTGCCAGTGGGAGGGGTGACTATGGCTACACCTTC.